The 26 T cell receptor beta chains below all came from one sample that was sequenced in a study of blood T cell repertoires in COVID-19. Some clones are missing from TCRdb's copy, which holds only in-frame ones; the method was immunoSEQ multiplex PCR. This table has approximately 240,000 clones, about 90% appearing once. The specimen sequenced was PBMCs or T cells enriched from blood (not recorded which). The source of these receptors is a woman aged 25-40 years with acute COVID-19.

This clone was observed a handful of times. V usage is TRBV2 and J usage is TRBJ1-5; 9 bases align to TRBD1. This CDR3 is 15 amino acids long. The V and J ends lost 7 bases and 4 bases, in that order; junction bases with no gene match: 8. Germline CDR1 is SNHLY and CDR2 is FYNNEI. The CDR3 is CASTPGQGGNQPQHF. The CDR3 bases are TGTGCCAGCACTCCGGGACAGGGCGGAAATCAGCCCCAGCATTTT.

The V gene is TRBV19, the J gene TRBJ2-1, with 8 positions matching TRBD1. This CDR3 spans 14 amino acids. The V and J ends lost 3 bases and 6 bases, in that order; junction bases with no gene match: 4. From germline, CDR1 is LNHDA and CDR2 SQIVND (reference sequence). The CDR3 here is CASSMDRASNEQFF. DNA for the CDR3: TGTGCCAGTAGTATGGACAGGGCGTCCAATGAGCAGTTCTTC.

The chain uses TRBV10-3 and TRBJ2-2; TRBD1 aligns across 9 bases. The CDR3 loop spans 16 amino acids. V was pared by 4 bases and J by 3 bases, with 6 bases of the junction left unmatched. Germline V lookup: CDR1 ENHRY, CDR2 SYGVKD. DNA for the CDR3: TGTGCCATCAGTGCCCGGACAGGGGCTTACACCGGGGAGCTGTTTTTT. Protein sequence: CAISARTGAYTGELFF.

This sequence joins TRBV9 and TRBJ2-1; 8 nucleotides line up with TRBD2. This CDR3 region has 15 residues. Germline CDR1 is SGDLS and CDR2 is YYNGEE. V lost 0 bases to trimming and J lost 5 bases; unmatched junction nucleotides: 4. As DNA, the CDR3 is TGTGCCAGCAGCGTAGTGGTGACTAGCGACAATGAGCAGTTCTTC. Translation: CASSVVVTSDNEQFF. The whole variable domain, filled in from reference TRBV9 and TRBJ2-1, reads DSGVTQTPKHLITATGQRVTLRCSPRSGDLSVYWYQQSLDQGLQFLIQYYNGEERAKGNILERFSAQQFPDLHSELNLSSLELGDSALYFCASSVVVTSDNEQFFGPGTRLTVL.

The chain uses TRBV28 and TRBJ2-2; a possible D gene is TRBD2 (6 bases). The CDR3 runs 15 residues. Germline assignment: CDR1 MDHEN and CDR2 SYDVKM. Trimming cost V 2 bases and J 0 bases, with 7 bases left between them. The CDR3 DNA is TGTGCCAGCAGTTTAGGCGGGGCGAACACCGGGGAGCTGTTTTTT. The encoded protein is CASSLGGANTGELFF.

This chain uses TRBV15 with TRBJ2-1; 10 bases are shared with TRBD1. The CDR3 is 16 amino acids. J lost 6 bases, V lost 2 bases, and 7 bases had no gene match. In germline, CDR1 is LNHNV, CDR2 YYDKDF (reference sequence). The CDR3 spells CATSRQDRGPGNEQFF. The CDR3 DNA is TGTGCCACCAGCAGACAAGACAGGGGGCCCGGCAATGAGCAGTTCTTC.

The rearrangement uses TRBV7-9 and TRBJ2-1; 10 nucleotides align to TRBD2. J gave up 6 bases and V 5 bases, and 7 bases lay outside the gene matches. The CDR3 covers 15 residues. Germline V gene data show CDR1 as SEHNR and CDR2 as FQNEAQ (reference sequence). CDR3 sequence reads: CASSHTGTSVNEQFF. The CDR3 bases are TGTGCCAGCAGCCACACCGGGACTAGCGTCAATGAGCAGTTCTTC. The whole variable domain, filled in from reference TRBV7-9 and TRBJ2-1, reads DTGVSQNPRHKITKRGQNVTFRCDPISEHNRLYWYRQTLGQGPEFLTYFQNEAQLEKSRLLSDRFSAERPKGSFSTLEIQRTEQGDSAMYLCASSHTGTSVNEQFFGPGTRLTVL.

This chain uses TRBV7-2 with TRBJ2-1; TRBD2 agrees at 13 bases. Germline loops: CDR1 SGHTA, CDR2 FQGNSA. The V segment lost 1 base and the J segment 9 bases; nucleotides outside the gene matches: 9. The CDR3 consists of 17 residues. The CDR3, as DNA: TGTGCCAGCAGCTTAGGGACCGCGGGACTAGCGGGGAGTGAGCAGTTCTTC. Translating gives CASSLGTAGLAGSEQFF. Looking up the rest from reference TRBV7-2 and TRBJ2-1 gives the full variable domain: GAGVSQSPSNKVTEKGKDVELRCDPISGHTALYWYRQSLGQGLEFLIYFQGNSAPDKSGLPSDRFSAERTGGSVSTLTIQRTQQEDSAVYLCASSLGTAGLAGSEQFFGPGTRLTVL.

A few counts support this clone. The CDR3 DNA sequence: TGCAGTGCTATTGACAGGATGAACACTGAAGCTTTCTTT. Translating it yields CSAIDRMNTEAFF. The genes are TRBV20-1 and TRBJ1-1; D may be TRBD1 (6 bases). The CDR3 is 13 amino acids. Germline values: CDR1 DFQATT, CDR2 SNEGSKA (reference sequence). V shed 4 bases and J shed 0 bases, with 9 bases lying between them.

The chain employs TRBV27 and TRBJ2-2; 10 bases are a match to TRBD2. There are 17 residues in the CDR3. CDR1 is MNHEY, CDR2 SMNVEV, per germline (reference sequence). V lost 7 bases and J lost 3; bases outside the gene matches: 11. The CDR3 bases are TGTGCCAGCACAAGGCTAGCGGGAGTGGCGGACACCGGGGAGCTGTTTTTT. Translation gives CASTRLAGVADTGELFF.

V and J are TRBV2 and TRBJ2-1; 8 bases match TRBD2. Germline CDR1 and CDR2: SNHLY and FYNNEI. The CDR3 is made up of 15 amino acids. V was clipped by 4 bases and J by 3 bases; unmatched bases: 5. CDR3 coding DNA: TGTGCCAGCAGTGGGAGCGGGAGTCTCTACAATGAGCAGTTCTTC. Protein sequence: CASSGSGSLYNEQFF.

V is TRBV30 and J is TRBJ2-5, with 9 bases matching TRBD1. CDR1 is GTSNPN and CDR2 is SVGIG in the germline V gene (reference sequence). This CDR3 contains 15 residues. The J segment lost 1 base and the V segment lost 1 base, leaving 4 bases of the junction unmatched. CDR3 protein: CAWSGQGGIQETQYF. As DNA, the CDR3 is TGTGCCTGGAGTGGACAGGGGGGGATCCAAGAGACCCAGTACTTC.

The rearrangement uses TRBV11-2 and TRBJ2-3, with TRBD2 identical over 13 bases. From germline, CDR1 is SGHAT and CDR2 FQNNGV. Trimming took 1 base from V and 2 from J; bases not matched to a gene: 3. The CDR3 is 17 residues long. The CDR3 loop reads CASSLGTSGGVTDTQYF. For the CDR3, the DNA is TGTGCCAGCAGCTTAGGGACTAGCGGGGGAGTCACAGATACGCAGTATTTT.

The chain joins TRBV15 to TRBJ2-1; 10 nucleotides match TRBD2. The CDR3 is 17 residues long. Germline CDR1 LNHNV, CDR2 YYDKDF (reference sequence). Trimming removed 0 bases from V and 4 bases from J; junction bases left unmatched: 6. The CDR3 here is CATSRDKREGRYNEQFF. In nucleotides, the CDR3 is TGTGCCACCAGCAGAGATAAGCGGGAGGGCCGATACAATGAGCAGTTCTTC.

The chain employs TRBV6-4 and TRBJ1-5; D is perhaps TRBD1 (5 bases). CDR1 and CDR2 (germline): MRHNA, SNTAGT. Trimming pared 8 bases from V and 3 bases from J, leaving 20 bases between. CDR3 length: 16 amino acids. CDR3 DNA sequence: TGTGCCAGCGGAAGGGGAAAGTCGGTGGCCAATCAGCCCCAGCATTTT. Amino acid sequence: CASGRGKSVANQPQHF.

The chain combines TRBV15 with TRBJ2-3, with a weak D call TRBD1 (6 bases). Trimming cost V 0 bases and J 5 bases, with 9 bases left between them. The CDR3 length is 14 residues. CDR1 is LNHNV, CDR2 YYDKDF, per germline (reference sequence). Written as DNA, the CDR3 is TGTGCCACCAGCAGAGATGGGGGCGGAGATACGCAGTATTTT. Encoded protein: CATSRDGGGDTQYF.

The table lists this clone with many counts. The V and J genes are TRBV7-6 and TRBJ1-2; D gene unclear. Trimming stripped 3 bases from V and 6 bases from J, with 11 bases between. This CDR3 has 13 residues. Per germline, CDR1 SGHVS and CDR2 FNYEAQ. As DNA, the CDR3 is TGTGCCAGCAGCTTCTCCCCTTTTGATGGCTACACCTTC. Protein: CASSFSPFDGYTF.

V gene TRBV28 combines with J gene TRBJ2-4; D might be TRBD1 (6 bases). The CDR3 has 13 residues. The germline V gene has CDR1 MDHEN and CDR2 SYDVKM. Trimming shortened V by 6 bases and J by 6 bases, and 12 bases separated the two germline ends. This chain's CDR3 is CASRTGYPNIQYF. The CDR3 nucleotides are TGTGCCAGCAGGACAGGTTACCCAAACATTCAGTACTTC.

The V gene is TRBV3-1 (or the pseudogene TRBV3-2), the J gene TRBJ2-4; the match to TRBD2 covers 14 bases. Trimming cost V 2 bases and J 8 bases; bases outside gene matches: 5. Looked up from germline, CDR1 is LGHDT and CDR2 is YNNKEL (reference sequence). This CDR3 has 16 amino acids. The CDR3 nucleotides read TGTGCCAGCAGCCAACGGACTAGCGGGAGGAGTCACATTCAGTACTTC. This gives the protein CASSQRTSGRSHIQYF.

The gene calls are TRBV6-2 or TRBV6-3 and TRBJ2-1, with 7 bases matching TRBD2. The germline V gene has CDR1 MNHEY and CDR2 SVGEGT. The junction had 1 base not matched to a gene; V was cut back by 5 bases and J by 0 bases. The CDR3 is 14 amino acids. The CDR3 DNA sequence: TGTGCCAGCAGTAGCGGGGACTCCTACAATGAGCAGTTCTTC. Translated, it gives CASSSGDSYNEQFF.

The chain carries TRBV13 and TRBJ2-1; 14 nucleotides line up with TRBD2. Germline-derived CDR1 and CDR2 are PRHDT and FYEKMQ (reference sequence). There are 17 residues in the CDR3. V shed 5 bases and J 5 bases; nucleotides not matched to a gene: 8. The CDR3 nucleotides read TGTGCCAGCAGCGGGACTAGCGGGGGCCCGTATGACAATGAGCAGTTCTTC. Protein sequence: CASSGTSGGPYDNEQFF.

This chain joins TRBV28 and TRBJ1-1; D unclear. The CDR3 is 15 amino acids. The germline V gene encodes CDR1 MDHEN and CDR2 SYDVKM. Trimming took 4 bases from V and 0 from J, leaving 12 bases between them. The CDR3 nucleotides are TGTGCCAGCAGTTCCCCCTCAGTGCTGAACACTGAAGCTTTCTTT. It specifies CASSSPSVLNTEAFF.

CDR3 sequence (DNA): TGTGCCAGCAGTCAAACTCCGGGGGTATCACCCCTCCACTTT. Amino acids: CASSQTPGVSPLHF. J is TRBJ1-6 and V is TRBV11-2, with D possibly TRBD1 on 5 matching bases. Looked up from germline, CDR1 is SGHAT and CDR2 is FQNNGV. The CDR3 spans 14 residues. The V gene lost 6 bases and the J gene lost 10 bases, with 16 bases spanning the gap. Full variable domain (rest looked up from reference TRBV11-2 and TRBJ1-6): EAGVAQSPRYKIIEKRQSVAFWCNPISGHATLYWYQQILGQGPKLLIQFQNNGVVDDSQLPKDRFSAERLKGVDSTLKIQPAKLEDSAVYLCASSQTPGVSPLHFGNGTRLTVT.

The rearrangement links TRBV13 to TRBJ1-1; the D is unclear. CDR1 PRHDT and CDR2 FYEKMQ come from the germline V gene (reference sequence). The V and J ends lost 0 bases and 4 bases respectively, with 6 bases between them. The CDR3 has 13 residues. CDR3 bases: TGTGCCAGCAGCTTAGGGCGCATCACTGAAGCTTTCTTT. Amino acid sequence: CASSLGRITEAFF.

The chain couples TRBV27 to TRBJ2-7, with D perhaps matching TRBD1 (6 bases). V was pared by 10 bases and J by 1 base, with 17 bases between. The CDR3 has 14 residues. The germline gives CDR1 MNHEY, CDR2 SMNVEV (reference sequence). For the CDR3, the DNA is TGTGCCATTCAGACAGGCAGGTTATCCTACGAGCAGTACTTC. It codes for CAIQTGRLSYEQYF.

This chain joins TRBV3-1 (or the pseudogene TRBV3-2) and TRBJ1-5; 7 positions match TRBD1. The CDR3 has 15 amino acids. The J segment lost 3 bases and the V segment lost 1 base, leaving 3 bases of the junction unmatched. From germline, CDR1 is LGHDT and CDR2 YNNKEL (reference sequence). CDR3 loop: CASSQGQGFNQPQHF. The CDR3 DNA sequence: TGTGCCAGCAGCCAAGGACAGGGATTCAATCAGCCCCAGCATTTT.